This T cell receptor (beta chain) emerged from a study of blood T cell repertoires in COVID-19 (dated by TCRdb to 2019 to 2021). Regarding the study in general: Samples covering the acute and convalescent phases of COVID-19 were provided by collaborators in the United States, Italy and Spain. The prospective study material was composed of cDNA or gDNA derived from T cells, B-cell-depleted T cells, or PBMCs. The dataset comprised deeply sampled blood TCRbeta repertoires from subjects exposed to, actively infected with, or recovered from COVID-19. The repertoires were released in a freely available public database intended as a resource for research on the immune response to SARS-CoV-2. Samples came from the ongoing ImmuneRACE study (first 160 participants) plus 1,254 subjects from 6 global collaborators. Sample metadata almost always included a de-identified subject ID, COVID-19 status, age in years and sex. Where HLA class I and class II types were available, the types were taken from metadata supplied by the sample provider, not from assay-based typing.

V is clipped by 0 bases and J by 7 bases, and the sequence between their germline boundaries is 14 bases long. CDR1 and CDR2, per the germline V gene, are SGDLS and YYNGEE. From the cysteine up to the phenylalanine, the CDR3 has a length of 15 residues. CDR3 DNA only is kept here, 45 bases in frame from base 1. TCRbeta CDR3 regions were amplified from genomic DNA by means of the immunoSEQ Assay, a bias-controlled multiplex PCR. Per the original workflow: Nucleated cell counts per sample were estimated from amplification of reference gene primers within the assay. To quantify the absolute abundance of each unique TCRbeta CDR3 rearrangement, sequence reads were collapsed and filtered. For each sample, productive Simpson clonality was calculated as the square root of Simpson's diversity index across productive rearrangements. TCRdb provides this immuneACCESS table in a form limited to in-frame rearrangements. Some clones are lacking; in checked studies, under half of them reflect an unresolved V gene, and why the rest are absent is not known. That table gives V, J and clone size, and the DNA gave D and trimming. The sample profile shows more than 75,000 clones; around 88% of them were found once. Roughly 7.4% of the sample comes from the top ten.

Collaborating institutions collected whole blood in K2EDTA tubes following their own protocols. For TCRbeta analysis, collaborator samples were shipped as frozen whole blood, as isolated PBMCs, or as DNA extracted from either sample type. Comment on this clone: Its recognized antigen is unknown. Nothing much larger sits one base from this clone, and base qualities are not available.

The study at large found these results: Clinical and demographic metadata were provided uncurated, with the amount varying by source and participant.

The source is an older woman with acute or convalescent COVID-19. Sequencing input: peripheral blood. This chain joins TRBV9 to TRBJ2-1, with the D gene uncertain. The encoded CDR3 is CASSVEPRPVNEQFF. DNA sequence: TGTGCCAGCAGCGTAGAACCTAGACCCGTTAATGAGCAGTTCTTC.